This T cell receptor beta chain was sequenced in a study of Ad26.COV2.S vaccination and SARS-CoV-2 variants. The V gene end was trimmed by 3 bases and the J gene end by 0 bases; junction bases not matched to a gene: 7. CDR1 SGHRS and CDR2 YFSETQ come from the germline V gene. CDR3 length: 16 residues. Profiled with immunoSEQ multiplex PCR; TCRdb holds only in-frame clones, not every one. Of 300,000 to 350,000 clones listed, roughly 80% are singletons. The treatment was: 15 to 20 received Ad26.COV2.S at low or high dose, single or two shots; about 5 received placebo; per-sample allocation not given. Specimens were obtained on day 63 following the first vaccine or placebo injection.

The J gene is TRBJ1-2, the V gene TRBV5-1; 8 bases are shared with TRBD1. This TCR was recovered from a person aged 18-60 years who received the Ad26.COV2.S COVID-19 vaccine or a placebo. The starting material was peripheral blood, obtained in a trial of Ad26.COV2.S vaccine versus placebo. CDR3 coding DNA: TGCGCCAGCAGCTCTGGGACAGGAGCTGCTAACTATGGCTACACCTTC. Its protein product is CASSSGTGAANYGYTF.